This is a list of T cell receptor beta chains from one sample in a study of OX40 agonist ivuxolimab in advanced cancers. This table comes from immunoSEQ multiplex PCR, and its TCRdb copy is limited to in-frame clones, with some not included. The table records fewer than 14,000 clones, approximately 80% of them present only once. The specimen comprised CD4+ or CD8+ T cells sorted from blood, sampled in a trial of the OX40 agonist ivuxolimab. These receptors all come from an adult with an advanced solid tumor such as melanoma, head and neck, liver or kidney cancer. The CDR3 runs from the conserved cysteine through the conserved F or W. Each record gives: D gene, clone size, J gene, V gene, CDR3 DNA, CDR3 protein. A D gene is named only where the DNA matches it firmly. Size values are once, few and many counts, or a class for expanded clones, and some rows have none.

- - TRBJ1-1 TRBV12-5 TGTGCTAGTGGTTTTGGAGGGGGAGAGACTGAAGCTTTCTTT CASGFGGGETEAFF
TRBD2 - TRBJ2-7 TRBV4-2 TGTGCCAGCAGCCAAGAATCTAGCGGGGGGGCCTCCTACGAGCAGTACTTC CASSQESSGGASYEQYF
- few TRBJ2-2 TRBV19 TGTGCCAGTAGTATAGTTAGACTCACCGGGGAGCTGTTTTTT CASSIVRLTGELFF
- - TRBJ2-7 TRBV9 TGTGCCAGCAGCACCAGCAGACACATGCTCGCCTTATCCTACGAGCAGTACTTC CASSTSRHMLALSYEQYF
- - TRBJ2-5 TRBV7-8 TGTGCCAGCAGCAGTGGGACGCAGCAAGAGACCCAGTACTTC CASSSGTQQETQYF
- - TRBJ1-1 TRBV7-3 TGTGCCAGCAGCCACGGGGGTCCTGAAGCTTTCTTT CASSHGGPEAFF
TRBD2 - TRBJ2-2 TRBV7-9 TGTGCCAGCAGCCCCGAGGGGCGGGGGACCGGGGAGCTGTTTTTT CASSPEGRGTGELFF
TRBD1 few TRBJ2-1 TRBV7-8 TGTGCCAGCAGCTTCCCCTCGGGACAGGGATCGGCAAATGAGCAGTTCTTC CASSFPSGQGSANEQFF
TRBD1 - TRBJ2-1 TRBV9 TGTGCCAGCAGCGTCCTACAGGGGGGCAATGAGCAGTTCTTC CASSVLQGGNEQFF
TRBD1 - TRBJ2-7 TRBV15 TGTGCCACCAGCAGAGGAGACAGGGGGAATACCTACGAGCAGTACTTC CATSRGDRGNTYEQYF
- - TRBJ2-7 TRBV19 TGTGCCACCATGGGGGAGCGTTTTGGCGGGGATAACTACGAGCAGTACTTC CATMGERFGGDNYEQYF
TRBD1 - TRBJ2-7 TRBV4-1 TGCGCCAGCGGTCAGGGGGACGAGCAGTACTTC CASGQGDEQYF
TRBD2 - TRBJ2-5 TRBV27 TGTGCCAGCAGTTTGCTAGCGGGGATACAAGAGACCCAGTACTTC CASSLLAGIQETQYF
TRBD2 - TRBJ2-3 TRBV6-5 TGTGCCAGCAGTTCTCCGGGGGGAGCCGTATATTTT CASSSPGGAVYF
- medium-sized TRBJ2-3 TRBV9 TGTGCCAGCAGCGAACTATACGACACAGATACGCAGTATTTT CASSELYDTDTQYF
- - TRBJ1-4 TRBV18 TGTGCCAGCTCATCAACAGGGAGGAGGCTTGCAACTAATGAAAAACTGTTTTTT CASSSTGRRLATNEKLFF
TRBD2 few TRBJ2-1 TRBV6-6 TGTGCCAGCAGTTACGGGGCGGGAGGGCCTAATGAGCAGTTCTTC CASSYGAGGPNEQFF